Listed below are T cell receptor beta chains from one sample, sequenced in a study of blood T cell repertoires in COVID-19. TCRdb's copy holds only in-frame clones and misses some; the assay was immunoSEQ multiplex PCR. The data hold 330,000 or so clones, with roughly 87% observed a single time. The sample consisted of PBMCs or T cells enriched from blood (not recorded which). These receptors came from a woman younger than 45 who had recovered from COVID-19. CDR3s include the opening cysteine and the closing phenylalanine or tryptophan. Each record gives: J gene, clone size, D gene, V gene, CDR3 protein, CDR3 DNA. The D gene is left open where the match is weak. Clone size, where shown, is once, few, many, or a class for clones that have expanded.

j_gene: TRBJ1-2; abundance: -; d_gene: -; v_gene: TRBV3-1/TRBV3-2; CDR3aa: CASSQDPRGEGDLRGYTF; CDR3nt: TGTGCCAGCAGCCAAGATCCCCGGGGTGAGGGTGATTTACGCGGCTACACCTTC
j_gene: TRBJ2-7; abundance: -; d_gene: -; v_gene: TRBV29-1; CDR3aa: CSVETRSYEQYF; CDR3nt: TGCAGCGTTGAGACAAGATCCTACGAGCAGTACTTC
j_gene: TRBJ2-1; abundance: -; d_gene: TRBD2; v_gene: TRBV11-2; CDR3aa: CASSLTSGGGSVF; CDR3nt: TGTGCCAGCAGCTTGACTAGCGGGGGGGGCTCGGTCTTC
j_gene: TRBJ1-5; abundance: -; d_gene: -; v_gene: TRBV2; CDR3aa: CASGYRGVGQPQHF; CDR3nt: TGTGCCAGCGGTTATCGGGGGGTTGGTCAGCCCCAGCATTTT
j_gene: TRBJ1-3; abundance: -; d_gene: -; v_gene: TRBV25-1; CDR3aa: CASSGPRRAGNPGNTIYF; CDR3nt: TGTGCCAGCAGTGGCCCCAGGAGGGCAGGGAATCCTGGAAACACCATATATTTT
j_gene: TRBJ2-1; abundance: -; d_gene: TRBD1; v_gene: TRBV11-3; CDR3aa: CASSLDQGGTASYNEQFF; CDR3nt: TGTGCCAGCAGCTTAGATCAGGGTGGGACAGCTTCCTACAATGAGCAGTTCTTC
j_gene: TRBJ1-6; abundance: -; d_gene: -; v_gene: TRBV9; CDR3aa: CASSVGREGSPLHF; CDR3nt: TGTGCCAGCAGCGTGGGGAGGGAAGGTTCACCCCTCCACTTT
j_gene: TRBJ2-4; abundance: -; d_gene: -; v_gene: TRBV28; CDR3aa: CASSFRLYHKNIQYF; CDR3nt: TGTGCCAGCAGTTTCCGACTCTATCACAAAAACATTCAGTACTTC
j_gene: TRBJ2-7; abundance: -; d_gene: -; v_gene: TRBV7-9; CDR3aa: CASSSPYSSYEQYF; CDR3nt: TGTGCCAGCAGCAGCCCTTACTCCTCCTACGAGCAGTACTTC
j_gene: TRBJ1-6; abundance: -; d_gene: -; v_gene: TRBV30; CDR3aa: CAWNWRGKNSPLHF; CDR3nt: TGTGCCTGGAATTGGCGGGGTAAAAATTCACCCCTCCACTTT
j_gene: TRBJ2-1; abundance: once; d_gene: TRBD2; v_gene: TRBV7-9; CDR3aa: CASSLTSGGVYNEQFF; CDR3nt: TGTGCCAGCAGCCTGACTAGCGGGGGGGTATACAATGAGCAGTTCTTC
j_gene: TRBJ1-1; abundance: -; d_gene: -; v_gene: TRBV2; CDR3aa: CASSGSAGTEAFF; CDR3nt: TGTGCCAGCAGTGGAAGCGCGGGGACTGAAGCTTTCTTT
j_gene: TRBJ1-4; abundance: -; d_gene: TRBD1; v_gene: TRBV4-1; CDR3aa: CASSYRQGLNEKLFF; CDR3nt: TGCGCCAGCAGCTACCGACAGGGACTTAATGAAAAACTGTTTTTT
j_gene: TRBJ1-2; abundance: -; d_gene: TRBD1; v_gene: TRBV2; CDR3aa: CASSGTGIGYTF; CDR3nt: TGTGCCAGCAGTGGGACAGGGATCGGCTACACCTTC
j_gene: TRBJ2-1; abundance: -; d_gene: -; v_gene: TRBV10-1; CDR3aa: CASSESAAGQFF; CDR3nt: TGCGCCAGCAGTGAGTCGGCGGCCGGGCAGTTCTTC
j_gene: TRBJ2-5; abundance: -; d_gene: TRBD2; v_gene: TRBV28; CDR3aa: CASSQGTSQETQYF; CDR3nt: TGTGCCAGCAGTCAGGGGACTAGTCAAGAGACCCAGTACTTC
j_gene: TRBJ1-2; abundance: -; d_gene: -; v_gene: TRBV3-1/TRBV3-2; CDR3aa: CASSQGQIYRSNYGYTF; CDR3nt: TGTGCCAGCAGCCAAGGCCAGATTTACCGCTCAAACTATGGCTACACCTTC
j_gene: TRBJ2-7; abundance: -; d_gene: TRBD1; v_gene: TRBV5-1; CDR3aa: CASSPETGRSYEQYF; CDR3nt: TGCGCCAGCAGCCCAGAGACAGGGCGGTCCTACGAGCAGTACTTC
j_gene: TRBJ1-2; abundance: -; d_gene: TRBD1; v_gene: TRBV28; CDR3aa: CASRRQGGDGYTF; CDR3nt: TGTGCCAGCAGACGACAGGGTGGAGATGGCTACACCTTC
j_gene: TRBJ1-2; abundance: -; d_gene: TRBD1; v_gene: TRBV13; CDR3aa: CASRSPGQGANGYGYTF; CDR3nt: TGTGCCAGCAGGTCGCCGGGACAGGGAGCCAATGGATATGGCTACACCTTC
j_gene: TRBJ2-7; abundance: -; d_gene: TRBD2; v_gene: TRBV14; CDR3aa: CASSQERSSRTSGYEQYF; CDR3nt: TGTGCCAGCAGCCAAGAAAGAAGTTCGAGGACTAGCGGGTACGAGCAGTACTTC
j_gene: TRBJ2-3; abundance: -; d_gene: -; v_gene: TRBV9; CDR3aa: CASSPEGTGTDTQYF; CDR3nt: TGTGCCAGCAGCCCAGAGGGGACTGGGACAGATACGCAGTATTTT
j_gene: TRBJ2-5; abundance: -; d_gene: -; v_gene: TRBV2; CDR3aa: CASMRGGRETQYF; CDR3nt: TGTGCCAGCATGAGGGGAGGAAGAGAGACCCAGTACTTC
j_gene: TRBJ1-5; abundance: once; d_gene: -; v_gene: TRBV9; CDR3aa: CASSPQAGGNQPQHF; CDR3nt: TGTGCCAGCAGCCCCCAGGCAGGGGGCAATCAGCCCCAGCATTTT